Listed below are T cell receptor beta chains from one sample, sequenced in a study of blood T cell repertoires in COVID-19. Libraries were prepared by immunoSEQ multiplex PCR; TCRdb keeps only in-frame clonotypes and omits some of them. This sample carries about 250,000 clones, about nine tenths of them seen once, and the ten largest clones take about 3%. Specimen: PBMCs or T cells enriched from blood (not recorded which). These receptors originate from a woman aged 45 to 65 who had recovered from COVID-19. CDR3s include the opening cysteine and the closing phenylalanine or tryptophan. The D gene is left open where the match is weak. A row's size may be missing; if present it is once, few, many or a size class.

CDR3 DNA: TGTGCCATCAGTGATGAGGAGGACTATGGCTACACCTTC
CDR3 protein: CAISDEEDYGYTF
V gene: TRBV10-3
D gene: NA
clone size: few
J gene: TRBJ1-2

CDR3 DNA: TGTGCCAGCAGTTCCCACGACAGGGCACCCTCTATAGCGGGAGGAAAGAATGAGCAGTTCTTC
CDR3 protein: CASSSHDRAPSIAGGKNEQFF
V gene: TRBV6-2/TRBV6-3
D gene: TRBD2
clone size: NA
J gene: TRBJ2-1

CDR3 DNA: TGTGCCACCAGTGATTTGCCGTCGACAGGGTATGGAGAGACCCAGTACTTC
CDR3 protein: CATSDLPSTGYGETQYF
V gene: TRBV24-1
D gene: TRBD1
clone size: NA
J gene: TRBJ2-5

CDR3 DNA: TGTGCCAGCAGCACGTCGCATATGAGCTCCTACGAGCAGTACTTC
CDR3 protein: CASSTSHMSSYEQYF
V gene: TRBV7-3
D gene: NA
clone size: NA
J gene: TRBJ2-7

CDR3 DNA: TGTGCCAGCAGCTTAGCGGGTTTCGGGAGGGCCGCAGGGGGTGAGCAGTTCTTC
CDR3 protein: CASSLAGFGRAAGGEQFF
V gene: TRBV7-9
D gene: NA
clone size: once
J gene: TRBJ2-1

CDR3 DNA: TGTGCCAGCAGTTACTCAAGGGTCGGGGGCTACGAGCAGTACTTC
CDR3 protein: CASSYSRVGGYEQYF
V gene: TRBV6-5
D gene: NA
clone size: once
J gene: TRBJ2-7

CDR3 DNA: TGTGCCAGCAGCCAAGGGGGAGGGAATGAAAAACTGTTTTTT
CDR3 protein: CASSQGGGNEKLFF
V gene: TRBV3-1/TRBV3-2
D gene: NA
clone size: NA
J gene: TRBJ1-4

CDR3 DNA: TGTGCCAGCAGCCAAGAAGGGGTAAGGGTCAACAATGAGCAGTTCTTC
CDR3 protein: CASSQEGVRVNNEQFF
V gene: TRBV4-2
D gene: NA
clone size: NA
J gene: TRBJ2-1

CDR3 DNA: TGTGCCAGCAGCTTAGGCCGGGGGATCCAAGAGACCCAGTACTTC
CDR3 protein: CASSLGRGIQETQYF
V gene: TRBV7-3
D gene: NA
clone size: once
J gene: TRBJ2-5

CDR3 DNA: TGTGCCAGCAGTTACTCGATGCGGGGGGCTAGCTATGGCTACACCTTC
CDR3 protein: CASSYSMRGASYGYTF
V gene: TRBV6-5
D gene: NA
clone size: NA
J gene: TRBJ1-2

CDR3 DNA: TGTGCCAGCAGCTCTAGCGGGGGCTACAATGAGCAGTTCTTC
CDR3 protein: CASSSSGGYNEQFF
V gene: TRBV11-1
D gene: TRBD2
clone size: NA
J gene: TRBJ2-1

CDR3 DNA: TGTGCCAGCAGCCTCGGACTAGCGGGAGGACGCACAGATACGCAGTATTTT
CDR3 protein: CASSLGLAGGRTDTQYF
V gene: TRBV9
D gene: TRBD2
clone size: NA
J gene: TRBJ2-3

CDR3 DNA: TGTGCCAGCAGTTACTCGAACCGGGGCAATCAGCCCCAGCATTTT
CDR3 protein: CASSYSNRGNQPQHF
V gene: TRBV6-2/TRBV6-3
D gene: NA
clone size: NA
J gene: TRBJ1-5

CDR3 DNA: TGTGCCAGCAGTTACCCGGGACAGGCCTGGGGCTACACCTTC
CDR3 protein: CASSYPGQAWGYTF
V gene: TRBV6-2/TRBV6-3
D gene: TRBD1
clone size: NA
J gene: TRBJ1-2

CDR3 DNA: TGTGCCAGTAGTGTAGTTAGGGGTAATGAGCAGTTCTTC
CDR3 protein: CASSVVRGNEQFF
V gene: TRBV19
D gene: NA
clone size: NA
J gene: TRBJ2-1

CDR3 DNA: TGTGCCACCAGCAGGGCGGGCCCATCCCGAGGAAACACCATATATTTT
CDR3 protein: CATSRAGPSRGNTIYF
V gene: TRBV15
D gene: NA
clone size: NA
J gene: TRBJ1-3

CDR3 DNA: TGTGCCAGCTGCTTAAGGGGACTAGCGGGAGATACGCAGTATTTT
CDR3 protein: CASCLRGLAGDTQYF
V gene: TRBV28
D gene: TRBD2
clone size: NA
J gene: TRBJ2-3

CDR3 DNA: TGTGCCACCAGTGATCAGGACTTAGGAGAGACCCAGTACTTC
CDR3 protein: CATSDQDLGETQYF
V gene: TRBV24-1
D gene: NA
clone size: NA
J gene: TRBJ2-5

CDR3 DNA: TGTGCCAGCAGCGTAGAGCGGTACTCCTACAATGAGCAGTTCTTC
CDR3 protein: CASSVERYSYNEQFF
V gene: TRBV9
D gene: NA
clone size: NA
J gene: TRBJ2-1

CDR3 DNA: TGTGCCAGCAGCCTGACAGGGGCAACTAATGAAAAACTGTTTTTT
CDR3 protein: CASSLTGATNEKLFF
V gene: TRBV3-1/TRBV3-2
D gene: TRBD1
clone size: NA
J gene: TRBJ1-4

CDR3 DNA: TGCAGCTCAACCGCCGGGACAGGGGGCTACAATGAGCAGTTCTTC
CDR3 protein: CSSTAGTGGYNEQFF
V gene: TRBV29-1
D gene: TRBD1
clone size: NA
J gene: TRBJ2-1

CDR3 DNA: TGTGCCAGTAGCCCGGGACACTCCTACGAGCAGTACTTC
CDR3 protein: CASSPGHSYEQYF
V gene: TRBV19
D gene: NA
clone size: NA
J gene: TRBJ2-7

CDR3 DNA: TGTGCCAGCAGCTTGCTCCCCAGGACAGGGGAGGGCTATGGCTACACCTTC
CDR3 protein: CASSLLPRTGEGYGYTF
V gene: TRBV5-4
D gene: TRBD1
clone size: NA
J gene: TRBJ1-2

CDR3 DNA: TGTGCCAGCAGTGACGGGACAGACGTGGAGACCCAGTACTTC
CDR3 protein: CASSDGTDVETQYF
V gene: TRBV6-1
D gene: TRBD1
clone size: NA
J gene: TRBJ2-5

CDR3 DNA: TGTGCCAGCAGTTTAGGGCAGGGGCAGGCTTTCTTT
CDR3 protein: CASSLGQGQAFF
V gene: TRBV28
D gene: NA
clone size: NA
J gene: TRBJ1-1

CDR3 DNA: TGTGCCAGCAGTTTCCGGCTAGCGACCTACAATGAGCAGTTCTTC
CDR3 protein: CASSFRLATYNEQFF
V gene: TRBV27
D gene: NA
clone size: NA
J gene: TRBJ2-1

CDR3 DNA: TGTGCCAGCAGCCCTAGACTAGCGGGAGGGGGGAATGAGCAGTTCTTC
CDR3 protein: CASSPRLAGGGNEQFF
V gene: TRBV7-2
D gene: TRBD2
clone size: NA
J gene: TRBJ2-1

CDR3 DNA: TGTGCCAGCAGCGTAGATAGCGCGAGCTCCTACAATGAGCAGTTCTTC
CDR3 protein: CASSVDSASSYNEQFF
V gene: TRBV9
D gene: NA
clone size: once
J gene: TRBJ2-1

CDR3 DNA: TGTGCCAGCAGCCAAGCAGGGTTTTCGAATTCACCCCTCCACTTT
CDR3 protein: CASSQAGFSNSPLHF
V gene: TRBV14
D gene: NA
clone size: NA
J gene: TRBJ1-6

CDR3 DNA: TGTGCCTGGAAATCGGGACTAGCGGGATGGGTGCAGTTCTTC
CDR3 protein: CAWKSGLAGWVQFF
V gene: TRBV30
D gene: TRBD2
clone size: NA
J gene: TRBJ2-1

CDR3 DNA: TGTGCCAGCAGCCAGGACAGGCGCGGCAATCAGCCCCAGCATTTT
CDR3 protein: CASSQDRRGNQPQHF
V gene: TRBV3-1/TRBV3-2
D gene: TRBD1
clone size: once
J gene: TRBJ1-5

CDR3 DNA: TGTGCCAGCGTGGCAGGGGGTATCTCCTACGAGCAGTACTTC
CDR3 protein: CASVAGGISYEQYF
V gene: TRBV28
D gene: TRBD1
clone size: once
J gene: TRBJ2-7

CDR3 DNA: TGTGCCAGCAGCCAAGAAGGAGTCGGGGGAAACACCATATATTTT
CDR3 protein: CASSQEGVGGNTIYF
V gene: TRBV14
D gene: NA
clone size: NA
J gene: TRBJ1-3

CDR3 DNA: TGTGCCAGCAGCTCCGGGACAGGGTTTAGCGGCTACACCTTC
CDR3 protein: CASSSGTGFSGYTF
V gene: TRBV5-4
D gene: TRBD1
clone size: few
J gene: TRBJ1-2

CDR3 DNA: TGTGCCAGCAGCTTAGATCCGGGGGATCAGCCCCAGCATTTT
CDR3 protein: CASSLDPGDQPQHF
V gene: TRBV7-8
D gene: NA
clone size: NA
J gene: TRBJ1-5

CDR3 DNA: TGTGCCACCAGCAGACTCCCGACTAGCGGTATTTACAATGAGCAGTTCTTC
CDR3 protein: CATSRLPTSGIYNEQFF
V gene: TRBV15
D gene: TRBD2
clone size: once
J gene: TRBJ2-1

CDR3 DNA: TGTGCCAGCAGTCCATGGACTAGCGGGAGTGAGACCCAGTACTTC
CDR3 protein: CASSPWTSGSETQYF
V gene: TRBV28
D gene: TRBD2
clone size: NA
J gene: TRBJ2-5